These 27 T cell receptor beta chains were all obtained from the same sample, sequenced in a study of shared clonotypes between healthy human individuals. Clones were read by immunoSEQ multiplex PCR, and TCRdb kept only the in-frame ones, dropping some. This sample carries 2.5 million or so clones, 85% to 95% of them seen once, and the ten largest clones take around 0.14%. The sequencing input was naive CD4+ T cells sorted from blood. Indicated subset: CD45RA+ positively selected. The receptors come from a man younger than 30 in good health.

This chain connects TRBV10-3 to TRBJ1-1; no firm D call. The CDR3 runs 14 residues. V dropped 0 bases and J dropped 3 bases, with 8 bases sitting between them. Per germline, CDR1 ENHRY and CDR2 SYGVKD. CDR3 in DNA: TGTGCCATCAGTGAGTCCACAAAATACACTGAAGCTTTCTTT. Protein product: CAISESTKYTEAFF.

The chain couples TRBV2 to TRBJ2-1, with TRBD1 matching 10 bases. Trimming took 1 base from V and 5 from J; bases not matched to a gene: 2. The length of the CDR3 is 15 residues. CDR1 and CDR2 (germline): SNHLY, FYNNEI. The CDR3 loop reads CASSEGDRGNNEQFF. In DNA form, the CDR3 reads TGTGCCAGCAGTGAAGGGGACAGGGGAAACAATGAGCAGTTCTTC.

V and J are TRBV6-6 and TRBJ2-5; D remains ambiguous. The CDR3 sequence is 12 residues long. Trimming pared 6 bases from V and 2 bases from J, leaving 7 bases between. Germline V gene lookup returns CDR1 MNHNY and CDR2 SVGAGI (reference sequence). This CDR3 is CASRVGQETQYF. The CDR3 nucleotides read TGTGCCAGCAGGGTTGGTCAAGAGACCCAGTACTTC.

The rearrangement links TRBV18 to TRBJ1-1; 9 bases are shared with TRBD1. The CDR3 consists of 15 residues. The junction had 11 bases not matched to a gene; V was cut back by 6 bases and J by 6 bases. The germline V gene encodes CDR1 KGHSH and CDR2 LQKENI. The CDR3 here is CASSPIQGAVAEAFF. CDR3 nucleotides: TGTGCCAGCTCTCCGATACAGGGGGCTGTCGCTGAAGCTTTCTTT. The full variable domain, in which reference TRBV18 and TRBJ1-1 provide the parts outside the CDR3, is NAGVMQNPRHLVRRRGQEARLRCSPMKGHSHVYWYRQLPEEGLKFMVYLQKENIIDESGMPKERFSAEFPKEGPSILRIQQVVRGDSAAYFCASSPIQGAVAEAFFGQGTRLTVV.

The V gene is TRBV5-1, the J gene TRBJ2-2; D may be TRBD1 or TRBD2 (5 bases each). Trimming shortened V by 0 bases and J by 5 bases, and 14 bases separated the two germline ends. Germline V CDR1 and CDR2: SGHRS, YFSETQ. The CDR3 has 16 residues. The DNA of the CDR3 is TGCGCCAGCAGCTTGGATGGGACCCCTGGGACCGGGGAGCTGTTTTTT. Its translation: CASSLDGTPGTGELFF.

There are a few counts of this clone. Other DNA variants within this sample encode the same CDR3. The chain carries TRBV5-4 and TRBJ2-5; D unclear. The length of the CDR3 is 12 residues. V was trimmed by 0 bases and J by 1 base, leaving 1 base between them. Per the germline V gene, CDR1 is SGHNT and CDR2 is YYREEE (reference sequence). CDR3 amino acids: CASSLGQETQYF. CDR3 bases: TGTGCCAGCAGCTTGGGCCAAGAGACCCAGTACTTC.

This clone was counted only a few times. The V and J genes are TRBV10-3 and TRBJ1-3; TRBD1 is a possible D gene (5 bases). V was shortened by 3 bases and J by 15 bases, with 21 bases between the two germline ends. The CDR3 has 14 amino acids. Looked up from germline, CDR1 is ENHRY and CDR2 is SYGVKD. CDR3 amino acids: CAISDPKPRAEKYF. The DNA for the CDR3 is TGTGCCATCAGTGATCCCAAGCCCAGGGCTGAGAAATATTTT.

The V call is TRBV18, the J call TRBJ1-1; 7 bases match TRBD1. Germline CDR1 KGHSH, CDR2 LQKENI. V was clipped by 6 bases and J by 3 bases; unmatched bases: 10. The CDR3 has 15 residues. CDR3: CASSPFYTGDTEAFF. CDR3 coding DNA: TGTGCCAGCTCTCCATTCTACACAGGGGACACTGAAGCTTTCTTT. Full variable domain (remainder filled in from reference TRBV18 and TRBJ1-1): NAGVMQNPRHLVRRRGQEARLRCSPMKGHSHVYWYRQLPEEGLKFMVYLQKENIIDESGMPKERFSAEFPKEGPSILRIQQVVRGDSAAYFCASSPFYTGDTEAFFGQGTRLTVV.

The chain combines TRBV5-4 with TRBJ2-3, with 7 bases matching TRBD2. The CDR3 has 13 amino acids. Germline-derived CDR1 and CDR2 are SGHNT and YYREEE (reference sequence). V lost 6 bases and J lost 3; bases outside the gene matches: 4. The CDR3 region has the DNA TGTGCCAGCACCATTAGCGGGACAGATACGCAGTATTTT. As protein: CASTISGTDTQYF.

Remarks on this clone: Other DNA sequences in this sample translate to the same CDR3. The genes are TRBV18 and TRBJ1-2, with D perhaps TRBD1 (5 bases). Germline V gene sequence: CDR1 KGHSH, CDR2 LQKENI. The CDR3 has 14 amino acids. V lost 0 bases and J 3 bases, leaving 8 bases between the germline ends. CDR3 nucleotide sequence: TGTGCCAGCTCACCACCCAGCAGGGACTATGGCTACACCTTC. Translating gives CASSPPSRDYGYTF.

This clone has just one count. J is TRBJ2-3 and V is TRBV5-6; 9 nucleotides line up with TRBD2. V shed 3 bases and J 7 bases; nucleotides not matched to a gene: 15. Germline assignment: CDR1 SGHDT and CDR2 YYEEEE. The CDR3 is made up of 17 amino acids. CDR3 region: CASSSTLEAGGRNTQYF. In nucleotides, the CDR3 is TGTGCCAGCAGCTCGACCCTGGAGGCGGGGGGGCGGAATACGCAGTATTTT. Full variable domain (outside the CDR3, taken from reference TRBV5-6 and TRBJ2-3): DAGVTQSPTHLIKTRGQQVTLRCSPKSGHDTVSWYQQALGQGPQFIFQYYEEEERQRGNFPDRFSGHQFPNYSSELNVNALLLGDSALYLCASSSTLEAGGRNTQYFGPGTRLTVL.

The J gene is TRBJ1-6, the V gene TRBV25-1; possibly TRBD1 for D (5 bases). The V end lost 4 bases, the J end lost 8 bases, and 21 bases lay between the germline ends. Germline CDR1 and CDR2: MGHDK and SYGVNS. This CDR3 has 17 amino acids. DNA of the CDR3: TGTGCCAGCAGTGCGAACGAAGGGGCAGGGTGGGATTCACCCCTCCACTTT. This gives the protein CASSANEGAGWDSPLHF. The variable domain in full, with the rest retrieved from reference TRBV25-1 and TRBJ1-6, is EADIYQTPRYLVIGTGKKITLECSQTMGHDKMYWYQQDPGMELHLIHYSYGVNSTEKGDLSSESTVSRIRTEHFPLTLESARPSHTSQYLCASSANEGAGWDSPLHFGNGTRLTVT.

This clone was detected a few times. The sample contains more than one DNA sequence encoding this CDR3. The CDR3 is CSVARDSYEQYF. Here the CDR3 DNA reads TGCAGCGTTGCCCGGGACAGCTACGAGCAGTACTTC. J is TRBJ2-7 and V is TRBV29-1; 7 nucleotides line up with TRBD1. Trimming removed 4 bases from V and 3 bases from J; junction bases left unmatched: 3. CDR3 length: 12 amino acids. Germline V gene lookup returns CDR1 SQVTM and CDR2 ANQGSEA.

This clone was counted a few times. The genes are TRBV6-5 and TRBJ1-6; D not certain. The CDR3 extends over 14 amino acids. Germline-derived CDR1 and CDR2 are MNHEY and SVGAGI. The ends were cut back, 4 bases at V and 8 bases at J, with 12 bases in the middle. The CDR3 reads CASSSGVTHSPLHF. Here the CDR3 DNA reads TGTGCCAGCAGTTCCGGGGTCACGCATTCACCCCTCCACTTT.

This rearrangement joins TRBV7-9 to TRBJ1-2; D might be TRBD1 (5 bases). Trimming removed 11 bases at V and 6 bases at J, with 16 bases between. This CDR3 region has 12 residues. The V gene's germline CDR1 is SEHNR and CDR2 FQNEAQ (reference sequence). DNA of the CDR3: TGTGCCGTCCACAGCTCGGGGGATGGCTACACCTTC. It codes for CAVHSSGDGYTF.

This chain links TRBV7-2 with TRBJ1-5, with a tentative D call TRBD1 (5 bases). Germline V gives CDR1 SGHTA, CDR2 FQGNSA. The V gene lost 3 bases and the J gene lost 1 base, with 10 bases spanning the gap. The CDR3 is 15 residues long. The CDR3 bases are TGTGCCAGCAGCTTTAAGGGGTCCAGCAATCAGCCCCAGCATTTT. Encoded protein: CASSFKGSSNQPQHF.

V usage is TRBV7-2 and J usage is TRBJ1-1, with 7 bases that match TRBD1. The V gene end was trimmed by 5 bases and the J gene end by 0 bases; junction bases not matched to a gene: 6. From germline, CDR1 is SGHTA and CDR2 FQGNSA. The CDR3 length is 15 residues. CDR3 sequence (DNA): TGTGCCAGCAGCACTACAGGGACAGTGAACACTGAAGCTTTCTTT. It specifies CASSTTGTVNTEAFF.

This chain links TRBV2 with TRBJ1-5; the match to TRBD1 covers 7 bases. CDR1 is SNHLY, CDR2 FYNNEI, per germline. The CDR3 spans 13 residues. V shed 7 bases, J shed 3 bases, and the junction held 3 bases outside the gene matches. The CDR3 bases are TGTGCCAGCATGGGGACAGTCAATCAGCCCCAGCATTTT. This sequence encodes CASMGTVNQPQHF.

The chain carries TRBV6-4 and TRBJ1-6; D is possibly TRBD1 (5 bases). V was clipped by 6 bases and J by 7 bases, with 13 bases between them. Germline values: CDR1 MRHNA, CDR2 SNTAGT. The CDR3 length is 14 residues. The CDR3 region has the DNA TGTGCCAGCAGCCCAGGGAGGGAAAATTCACCCCTCCACTTT. Its protein product is CASSPGRENSPLHF.

V usage is TRBV6-6 and J usage is TRBJ2-7, with unresolved D. The CDR3 runs to 16 residues. Germline V lookup: CDR1 MNHNY, CDR2 SVGAGI (reference sequence). Trimming cost V 0 bases and J 3 bases, with 15 bases left between them. The CDR3 region has the DNA TGTGCCAGCAGTTACTCGATAGATCTGGACGGCTACGAGCAGTACTTC. Its translation: CASSYSIDLDGYEQYF.

This rearrangement joins TRBV28 to TRBJ2-7; TRBD2 is a possible D gene (5 bases). Trimming left V 1 base short and J 1 base short, with 11 bases between. This CDR3 region has 15 residues. Germline CDR1 and CDR2: MDHEN and SYDVKM. The CDR3 nucleotides are TGTGCCAGCAGTTTATTTACCCGGGGATCCTACGAGCAGTACTTC. Protein product: CASSLFTRGSYEQYF.

The chain joins TRBV7-2 to TRBJ2-3; 13 positions agree with TRBD2. The CDR3 runs 17 residues. Trimming removed 5 bases from V and 4 bases from J; junction bases left unmatched: 9. Germline loops: CDR1 SGHTA, CDR2 FQGNSA. CDR3 residues: CASSHRLLAGGSDTQYF. In DNA form, the CDR3 reads TGTGCCAGCAGCCACAGACTACTAGCGGGGGGGTCAGATACGCAGTATTTT.

Remarks on this clone: Other DNA sequences in the sample encode the same CDR3. The CDR3 coding sequence is TGTGCCAGCAGCTTAGTTTTGGAGACCCAGTACTTC. Its protein is CASSLVLETQYF. The J gene is TRBJ2-5, the V gene TRBV11-2; D uncertain. Germline loops: CDR1 SGHAT, CDR2 FQNNGV. The CDR3 extends over 12 amino acids. Trimming took 1 base from V and 5 from J, leaving 5 bases between them.

This clone was counted once. The chain has TRBV6-5 and TRBJ1-4; 8 nucleotides match TRBD1. Trimming took 5 bases from V and 14 from J; bases not matched to a gene: 13. The CDR3 contains 14 residues. In germline, CDR1 is MNHEY, CDR2 SVGAGI. The CDR3 sequence is CASSPFATGGILFF. The CDR3 region has the DNA TGTGCCAGCAGTCCCTTCGCTACAGGGGGAATTCTGTTTTTT.

CDR3 coding DNA: TGTGCCAGCAGCTTTTGGGGGGCTGGGACCGGGGAGCTGTTTTTT. This encodes CASSFWGAGTGELFF. The chain has TRBV5-8 and TRBJ2-2; D is tentatively TRBD1 or TRBD2 (6 bases each). The germline V gene has CDR1 SGHTS and CDR2 YDEGEE. The CDR3 has 15 residues. Trimming pared 2 bases from V and 5 bases from J, leaving 13 bases between.

The rearrangement links TRBV30 to TRBJ1-2; D gene uncertain. CDR3 length: 13 amino acids. V was pared by 1 base and J by 7 bases, with 13 bases between. CDR1 GTSNPN and CDR2 SVGIG come from the germline V gene (reference sequence). The CDR3 nucleotides read TGTGCCTGGAGTGCTCGGGATAAGTCTGGCTACACCTTC. Its protein product is CAWSARDKSGYTF.

V usage is TRBV18 and J usage is TRBJ1-2; 8 nucleotides align to TRBD1. The CDR3 runs 15 residues. Germline lookup yields CDR1 KGHSH and CDR2 LQKENI. Losses at the gene ends were 3 bases for V and 3 bases for J; bases not matched to a gene: 6. CDR3 residues: CASSPTMTGDYGYTF. CDR3 DNA sequence: TGTGCCAGCTCACCGACTATGACAGGGGACTATGGCTACACCTTC.